This is a list of T cell receptor beta chains from one sample in a study of regulatory T cells in long-lasting Graves disease. TCRdb processed the multiplex PCR reads anew with MiXCR; each CDR3 protein has one entry. The sample has fewer than 350,000 distinct CDR3 sequences, over 15% seen once. Sequences were derived from peripheral blood mononuclear cells (PBMCs), sampled at new diagnosis, from a patient treated with antithyroid drugs. The receptors originated from a female donor with Graves disease. Each CDR3 is given with its conserved first and last residue. A D gene is named only where the DNA matches it firmly. The listing skips clone size in some rows; elsewhere it reads once, few, many or a size class.

>-|TRBV6-1|-|TRBJ1-5
CASSEGSGGKAQHF
TGTGCCAGCAGTGAAGGATCGGGAGGGAAGGCCCAGCATTTT
>-|TRBV3-1|many|TRBJ2-3
CASSQRGSADTQYF
TGTGCCAGCAGCCAGAGGGGGAGTGCAGATACGCAGTATTTT
>TRBD1|TRBV6-1|-|TRBJ2-2
CASSLQGALANTGELFF
TGTGCCAGCTCGTTACAGGGGGCACTTGCGAACACCGGGGAGCTGTTTTTT
>TRBD1|TRBV11-2|many|TRBJ2-5
CASSLGTGVGETQYF
TGTGCCAGCAGCTTAGGTACAGGGGTGGGAGAGACCCAGTACTTC
>-|TRBV6-4|many|TRBJ1-5
CASSEDNNQPQHF
TGTGCCAGCAGTGAGGACAACAATCAGCCCCAGCATTTT
>TRBD1|TRBV6-1|few|TRBJ2-2
CAIGTGGLAGELFF
TGTGCCATCGGGACAGGGGGCTTGGCCGGGGAGCTGTTTTTT
>-|TRBV28|many|TRBJ1-2
CASSLRGGYTF
TGTGCCAGCAGTCTAAGGGGGGGCTACACCTTC
>-|TRBV19|many|TRBJ1-2
CASARDGGGYGYTF
TGTGCCAGTGCCCGGGACGGCGGTGGCTATGGCTACACCTTC
>-|TRBV20-1|many|TRBJ2-7
CSARDDQGGVVYEQYF
TGCAGTGCTAGAGATGACCAGGGTGGAGTAGTGTACGAGCAGTACTTC
>-|TRBV7-9|many|TRBJ1-2
CASSLDGAGYTF
TGTGCCAGCAGCTTAGATGGGGCTGGCTACACCTTC
>-|TRBV20-1|few|TRBJ2-1
CSAGLDLNNEQFF
TGCAGTGCTGGCCTTGACTTGAACAATGAGCAGTTCTTC